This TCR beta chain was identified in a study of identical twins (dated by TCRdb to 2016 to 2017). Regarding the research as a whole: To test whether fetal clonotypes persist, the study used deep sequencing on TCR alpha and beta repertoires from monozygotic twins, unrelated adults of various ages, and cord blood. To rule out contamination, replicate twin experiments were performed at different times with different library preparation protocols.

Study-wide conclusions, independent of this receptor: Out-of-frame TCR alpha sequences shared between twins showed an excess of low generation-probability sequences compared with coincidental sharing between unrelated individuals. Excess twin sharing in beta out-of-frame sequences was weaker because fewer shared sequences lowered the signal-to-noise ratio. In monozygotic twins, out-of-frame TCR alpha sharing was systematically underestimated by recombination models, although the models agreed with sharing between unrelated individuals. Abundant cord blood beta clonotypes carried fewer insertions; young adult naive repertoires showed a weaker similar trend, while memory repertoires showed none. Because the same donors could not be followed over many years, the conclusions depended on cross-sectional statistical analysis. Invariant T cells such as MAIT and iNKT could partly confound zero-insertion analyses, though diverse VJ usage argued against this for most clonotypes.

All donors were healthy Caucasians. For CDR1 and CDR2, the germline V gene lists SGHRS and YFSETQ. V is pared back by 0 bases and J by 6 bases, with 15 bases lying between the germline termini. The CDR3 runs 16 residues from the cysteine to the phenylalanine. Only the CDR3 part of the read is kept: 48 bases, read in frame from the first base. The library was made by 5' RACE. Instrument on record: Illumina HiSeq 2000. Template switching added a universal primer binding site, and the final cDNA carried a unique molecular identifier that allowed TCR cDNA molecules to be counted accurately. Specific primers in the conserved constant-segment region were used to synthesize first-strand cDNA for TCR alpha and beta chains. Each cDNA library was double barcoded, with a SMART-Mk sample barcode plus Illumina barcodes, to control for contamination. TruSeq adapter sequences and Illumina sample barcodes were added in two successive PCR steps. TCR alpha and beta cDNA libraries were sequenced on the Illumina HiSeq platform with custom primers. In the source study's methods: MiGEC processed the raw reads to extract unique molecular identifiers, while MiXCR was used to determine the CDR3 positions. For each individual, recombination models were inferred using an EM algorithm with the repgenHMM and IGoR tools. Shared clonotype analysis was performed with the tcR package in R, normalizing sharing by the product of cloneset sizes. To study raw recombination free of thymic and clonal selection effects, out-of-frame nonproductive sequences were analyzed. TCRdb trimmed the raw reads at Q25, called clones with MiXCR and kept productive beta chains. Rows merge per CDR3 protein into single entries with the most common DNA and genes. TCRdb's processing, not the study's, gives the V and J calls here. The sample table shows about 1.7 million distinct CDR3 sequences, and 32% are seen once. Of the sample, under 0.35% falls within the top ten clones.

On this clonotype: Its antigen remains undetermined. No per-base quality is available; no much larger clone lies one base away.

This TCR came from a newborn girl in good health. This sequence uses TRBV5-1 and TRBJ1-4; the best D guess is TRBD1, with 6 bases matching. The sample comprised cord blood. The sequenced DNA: TGCGCCAGCAGCTTGGTTCATCCGGGGGCGGATGAAAAACTGTTTTTT. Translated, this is CASSLVHPGADEKLFF. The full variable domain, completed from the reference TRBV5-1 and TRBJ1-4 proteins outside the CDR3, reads KAGVTQTPRYLIKTRGQQVTLSCSPISGHRSVSWYQQTPGQGLQFLFEYFSETQRNKGNFPGRFSGRQFSNSRSEMNVSTLELGDSALYLCASSLVHPGADEKLFFGSGTQLSVL.